This TCR beta chain derives from a study of post-analysis software for immune sequencing data. Prepared libraries of TCR beta cDNA carried unique molecular identifiers. Input amounts of roughly 0.9 to 10 million T cells were used. These gave roughly 0.5 million cDNA molecules, so each molecule approximated one T cell. TCRdb itself ran the PCR reads through MiXCR, one entry per CDR3 protein. The table has hundreds of thousands of distinct CDR3 sequences, approximately 60% seen once. For this clonotype: Its matching antigen is unknown.

This CDR3 spans 15 amino acids. Trimming removed 4 bases at V and 5 bases at J, with 17 bases between. CDR1 is MGHRA, CDR2 YSYEKL, per germline. Study-level findings and limits: Versus controls, multiple sclerosis patients showed significantly lower diversity (normalized Chao1). Comparison of patients with controls showed five TRBV segments more frequent in patients, TRBV5-6, TRBV5-1 and TRBV20-1 among them.

Sample: blood. The chain combines TRBV4-1 with TRBJ2-5, with unresolved D. The clonotype comes from a girl between 2 and 10 years old with multiple sclerosis. CDR3 amino acids: CASSRTDLWVETQYF. CDR3 bases: TGCGCCAGCAGCCGGACGGACCTTTGGGTGGAGACCCAGTACTTC.